Listed below are T cell receptor beta chains from one sample, sequenced in a study of beta chain features in type 1 diabetes. Measured with immunoSEQ multiplex PCR; TCRdb has only the in-frame clones, and not every one. The sample includes about 620,000 clones, around 15% of them seen just once. Sample: naive CD4+ T cells from blood. The receptors shown here come from a young man in good health. The CDR3 runs from the conserved cysteine through the conserved F or W. A D gene is named only where the DNA matches it firmly. Some rows mark clone size as missing; the rest say once, few, many or name a class of expanded clone.

TRBV7-9	NA	TRBJ2-1	NA	CASSLVSLGRHYQAHFF	TGTGCCAGCAGCTTAGTGTCATTGGGGCGTCACTACCAGGCACATTTCTTC
TRBV7-9	TRBD2	TRBJ2-2	NA	CASSPLAVLTNPNTGELFF	TGTGCCAGCAGCCCGCTAGCGGTACTTACAAACCCGAACACCGGGGAGCTGTTTTTT
TRBV14	TRBD1	TRBJ2-1	many	CASSREDRGYNEQFF	TGTGCCAGCAGCCGCGAGGACAGGGGATACAATGAGCAGTTCTTC
TRBV2	NA	TRBJ2-7	few	CASSEDGGYEQYF	TGTGCCAGCAGTGAAGACGGGGGTTACGAGCAGTACTTC
TRBV7-2	NA	TRBJ2-5	NA	CASSLGGPKETQYF	TGTGCCAGCAGCTTGGGGGGTCCCAAAGAGACCCAGTACTTC
TRBV2	NA	TRBJ1-2	NA	CASSETGPGGYTF	TGTGCCAGCAGTGAGACCGGCCCGGGTGGCTACACCTTC
TRBV10-3	TRBD1	TRBJ1-2	NA	CARRQGESYGYTF	TGTGCCAGAAGACAGGGGGAAAGCTATGGCTACACCTTC
TRBV7-9	TRBD1	TRBJ2-7	NA	CASSPWDRGLDEQYF	TGTGCCAGCAGCCCCTGGGACAGGGGGCTCGACGAGCAGTACTTC
TRBV11-3	NA	TRBJ2-2	few	CASSPRGRGELFF	TGTGCCAGCAGCCCACGGGGTCGAGGGGAGCTGTTTTTT
TRBV28	NA	TRBJ2-4	NA	CASSPPTVAKNIQYF	TGTGCCAGCAGTCCACCCACAGTAGCCAAAAACATTCAGTACTTC
TRBV13	TRBD1	TRBJ1-6	few	CASSYRGRESPLHF	TGTGCCAGCAGCTACAGGGGGCGCGAATCACCCCTCCACTTT
TRBV11-1	TRBD2	TRBJ2-1	many	CASSRAPGLVKNEQFF	TGTGCCAGCAGCCGAGCTCCGGGACTAGTAAAGAATGAGCAGTTCTTC
TRBV7-2	NA	TRBJ1-5	few	CASSFTGYSNQPQHF	TGTGCCAGCAGCTTTACAGGGTATAGCAATCAGCCCCAGCATTTT
TRBV11-2	NA	TRBJ2-3	NA	CASSPMDPGSTDTQYF	TGTGCCAGCAGCCCCATGGACCCGGGCAGCACAGATACGCAGTATTTT
TRBV5-1	NA	TRBJ1-1	few	CASSSVGNTEAFF	TGCGCCAGCAGCTCGGTCGGGAACACTGAAGCTTTCTTT
TRBV18	NA	TRBJ2-6	NA	CASSYFVGSGANVLTF	TGTGCCAGCTCCTACTTCGTCGGCTCTGGGGCCAACGTCCTGACTTTC
TRBV27	NA	TRBJ1-2	NA	CASSPNLGAWVYGYTF	TGTGCCAGCAGTCCCAATCTAGGGGCGTGGGTCTATGGCTACACCTTC
TRBV7-2	NA	TRBJ1-5	NA	CASSLGVNQPQHF	TGTGCCAGCAGCTTAGGGGTTAATCAGCCCCAGCATTTT
TRBV6-5	NA	TRBJ2-4	few	CASSPTGVGRNIQYF	TGTGCCAGCAGCCCCACGGGGGTGGGGAGAAACATTCAGTACTTC
TRBV6-1	NA	TRBJ2-7	few	CASSEQGREQYF	TGTGCCAGCAGTGAACAGGGCCGCGAGCAGTACTTC
TRBV14	TRBD1	TRBJ1-1	NA	CASSRRQGGTEAFF	TGTGCCAGCAGCCGAAGACAGGGGGGCACTGAAGCTTTCTTT
TRBV7-9	NA	TRBJ1-3	few	CASSRTAENTIYF	TGTGCCAGCAGCCGGACAGCTGAAAACACCATATATTTT
TRBV7-2	NA	TRBJ1-5	few	CASSSAGTRGQPQHF	TGTGCCAGCAGCTCGGCCGGGACAAGGGGTCAGCCCCAGCATTTT
TRBV7-9	TRBD1	TRBJ2-3	NA	CASRKQGAASTDTQYF	TGTGCCAGCAGGAAACAGGGGGCTGCGAGCACAGATACGCAGTATTTT
TRBV7-2	NA	TRBJ2-1	NA	CASSLAGLSYNEQFF	TGTGCCAGCAGCTTAGCCGGGTTATCCTACAATGAGCAGTTCTTC
TRBV10-3	NA	TRBJ2-1	NA	CAISDRDGSYNEQFF	TGTGCCATCAGTGACCGGGACGGTTCCTACAATGAGCAGTTCTTC
TRBV9	NA	TRBJ1-3	NA	CASSGLYSGNTIYF	TGTGCCAGCAGCGGCCTGTACTCTGGAAACACCATATATTTT
TRBV4-1	TRBD2	TRBJ2-1	few	CASRPWTSGQYNEQFF	TGCGCCAGCAGACCCTGGACTAGCGGGCAATACAATGAGCAGTTCTTC
TRBV28	NA	TRBJ1-1	NA	CASGGSRGAFF	TGTGCCAGCGGAGGATCGAGGGGAGCTTTCTTT
TRBV28	TRBD1	TRBJ1-1	few	CASSRQGGNTEAFF	TGTGCCAGCAGTCGACAGGGGGGGAACACTGAAGCTTTCTTT
TRBV7-2	TRBD2	TRBJ2-3	few	CASSSRLRRGGPTDTQYF	TGTGCCAGCAGCTCACGACTGAGGCGGGGGGGCCCCACAGATACGCAGTATTTT
TRBV4-2	NA	TRBJ1-5	NA	CASSKGEGSNQPQHF	TGTGCCAGCAGCAAGGGGGAAGGGAGCAATCAGCCCCAGCATTTT
TRBV25-1	TRBD1	TRBJ2-7	NA	CASSEPAGQGRYEQYF	TGTGCCAGCAGTGAACCCGCTGGACAGGGCCGCTACGAGCAGTACTTC
TRBV7-2	NA	TRBJ2-5	NA	CASSLAETQYF	TGTGCCAGCAGCTTAGCAGAGACCCAGTACTTC
TRBV4-2	TRBD1	TRBJ2-3	NA	CASSQGGTGVDTQYF	TGTGCCAGCAGCCAAGGAGGAACAGGGGTAGATACGCAGTATTTT
TRBV9	NA	TRBJ1-3	NA	CASSARVSSSGNTIYF	TGTGCCAGCAGCGCCCGGGTCTCGTCCTCTGGAAACACCATATATTTT
TRBV7-3	NA	TRBJ2-7	NA	CASSPELSSYEQYF	TGTGCCAGCAGCCCGGAACTAAGCTCCTACGAGCAGTACTTC
TRBV28	NA	TRBJ1-2	NA	CASSLSYRVYYGYTF	TGTGCCAGCAGTTTATCCTACAGGGTCTACTATGGCTACACCTTC
TRBV11-2	TRBD1	TRBJ2-2	NA	CATASEGTGVTGELFF	TGTGCCACTGCATCGGAGGGGACAGGGGTCACCGGGGAGCTGTTTTTT
TRBV7-3	NA	TRBJ2-2	few	CASSSQSTGELFF	TGTGCCAGCAGCAGCCAGAGTACCGGGGAGCTGTTTTTT
TRBV10-3	TRBD1	TRBJ1-5	NA	CAITGQYNQPQHF	TGTGCCATCACGGGACAGTACAATCAGCCCCAGCATTTT
TRBV25-1	TRBD1	TRBJ1-6	few	CASSGQGWNSPLHF	TGTGCCAGCAGTGGACAGGGGTGGAATTCACCCCTCCACTTT
TRBV7-2	NA	TRBJ1-2	few	CASSLFSESGYTF	TGTGCCAGCAGCTTATTCAGCGAGAGTGGCTACACCTTC
TRBV9	NA	TRBJ2-3	NA	CASGRSNLAQYF	TGTGCCAGCGGACGATCTAATTTAGCACAGTATTTT
TRBV5-1	TRBD2	TRBJ2-7	NA	CASRPLAGGPEQYF	TGCGCCAGCAGACCACTAGCGGGAGGCCCCGAGCAGTACTTC
TRBV20-1	NA	TRBJ2-7	NA	CSASPLSEQYF	TGCAGTGCTTCCCCTTTGTCCGAGCAGTACTTC
TRBV7-9	TRBD1	TRBJ1-6	NA	CASSDDRGHGSPLHF	TGTGCCAGCAGCGACGACAGGGGTCACGGTTCACCCCTCCACTTT
TRBV11-1	TRBD1	TRBJ1-6	few	CASSTGGRSSPLHF	TGTGCCAGCAGTACAGGGGGTAGAAGTTCACCCCTCCACTTT
TRBV7-8	NA	TRBJ1-4	NA	CASSPGSAKLFF	TGTGCCAGCAGTCCCGGTTCTGCAAAACTGTTTTTT
TRBV28	NA	TRBJ1-1	NA	CASRRDGAFF	TGTGCCAGCAGAAGGGACGGCGCTTTCTTT
TRBV6-5	NA	TRBJ2-7	NA	CASSYTVLRGSYEQYF	TGTGCCAGCAGTTACACGGTTCTCCGGGGGTCCTACGAGCAGTACTTC
TRBV11-2	TRBD1	TRBJ2-7	few	CASSPPSQGIYEQYF	TGTGCCAGCAGCCCCCCATCACAGGGGATCTACGAGCAGTACTTC
TRBV6-4	NA	TRBJ1-5	NA	CASSVESNQPQHF	TGTGCCAGCAGTGTAGAGAGCAATCAGCCCCAGCATTTT